The subject of this entry is one T cell receptor (beta chain). Antigen specificity is unknown. The V end was cut by 0 bases, the J end by 5 bases, with 14 bases between. Looked up from germline, CDR1 is DFQATT and CDR2 is SNEGSKA (reference sequence). The CDR3 consists of 16 residues. This record belongs to a study of T cell repertoires in cytomegalovirus infection. Study at large: CMV infection and matching HLA type were both indicated by public TCR beta signatures.

TCRdb called the reads again in MiXCR, with one record for every CDR3 protein. Here the sample spans more than 300,000 distinct CDR3 sequences, about 34% being singletons. Sequencing was performed on cultured PBMCs, taken from culture after CMV antigen stimulation. The chain links TRBV20-1 to TRBJ1-6; possibly TRBD1 for D (6 bases). This TCR was recovered from a human donor in good health (CMV status not recorded). Some clones in this sample may be carry-over from other donors' samples. CDR3 nucleotide sequence: TGCAGTGCTAGAGATGTACAGGGACCACATAATTCACCCCTCCACTTT. It specifies CSARDVQGPHNSPLHF.